This T cell receptor (beta chain) stems from a study of T cells expressing NK-cell markers. What made the TCR beta cDNA was 5'RACE template switching with UMIs. TCRdb reprocessed the 5' RACE reads and keeps a single row for each CDR3 protein, giving no DNA. Its table lists about 550,000 distinct CDR3 sequences. Germline CDR1 KGHSH, CDR2 LQKENI. The CDR3 extends over 16 amino acids. This TCR was sampled from a man aged 18 to 30 in good health. Material for sequencing was blood T cells: a sorted CD56 or NKG2C T cell subset, CD4+ or CD8+ T cells, or bulk PBMC T cells (not recorded which). This chain joins TRBV18 and TRBJ2-7; TCRdb proposes TRBD2, but this gene call is untestable without DNA. The CDR3 here is CASSPPTKRESHEQYF. The full variable domain, completed using reference TRBV18 and TRBJ2-7, is NAGVMQNPRHLVRRRGQEARLRCSPMKGHSHVYWYRQLPEEGLKFMVYLQKENIIDESGMPKERFSAEFPKEGPSILRIQQVVRGDSAAYFCASSPPTKRESHEQYFGPGTRLTVT.